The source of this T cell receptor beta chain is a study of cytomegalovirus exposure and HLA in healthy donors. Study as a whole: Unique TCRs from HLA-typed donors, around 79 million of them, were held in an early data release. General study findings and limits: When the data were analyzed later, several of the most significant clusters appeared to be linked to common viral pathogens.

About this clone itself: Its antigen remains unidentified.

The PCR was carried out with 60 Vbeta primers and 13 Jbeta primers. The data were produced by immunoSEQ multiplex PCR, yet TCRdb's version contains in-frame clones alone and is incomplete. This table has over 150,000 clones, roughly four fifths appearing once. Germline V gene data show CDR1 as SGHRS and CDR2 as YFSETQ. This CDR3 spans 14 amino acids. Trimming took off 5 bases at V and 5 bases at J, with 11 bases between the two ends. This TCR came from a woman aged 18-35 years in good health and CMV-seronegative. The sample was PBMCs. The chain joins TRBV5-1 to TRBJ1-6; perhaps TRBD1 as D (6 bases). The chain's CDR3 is CASRETGDNSPLHF. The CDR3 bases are TGCGCCAGCAGAGAGACAGGAGATAATTCACCCCTCCACTTT.